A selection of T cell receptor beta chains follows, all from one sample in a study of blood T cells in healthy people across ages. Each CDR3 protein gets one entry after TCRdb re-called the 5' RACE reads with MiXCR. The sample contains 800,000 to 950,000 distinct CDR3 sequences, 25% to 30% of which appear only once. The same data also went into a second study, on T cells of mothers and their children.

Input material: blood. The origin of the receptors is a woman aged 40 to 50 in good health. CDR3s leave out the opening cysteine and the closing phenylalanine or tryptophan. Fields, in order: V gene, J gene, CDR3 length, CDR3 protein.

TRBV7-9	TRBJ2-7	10	ASSFTEGEQY
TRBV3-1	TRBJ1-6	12	ASSPWTRNSPLH
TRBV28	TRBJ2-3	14	ASSSPGQEGTDTQY
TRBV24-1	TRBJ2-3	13	ATSGRGHAADTQY
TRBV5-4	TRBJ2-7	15	ASSLVSGGAFGYEQY
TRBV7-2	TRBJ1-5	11	ASSLKNNQPQH
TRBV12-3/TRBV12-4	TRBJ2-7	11	ASSLQGSAEQY
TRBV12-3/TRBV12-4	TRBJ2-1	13	ASSSSTRDYNEQF
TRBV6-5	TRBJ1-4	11	ASSSLPNEKLF
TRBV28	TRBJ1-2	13	ATGGQGFTNYGYT
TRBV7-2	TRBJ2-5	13	ASSLLSTNQETQY
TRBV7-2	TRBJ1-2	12	ASSLGNLPHGYT
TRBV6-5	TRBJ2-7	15	ASSLAGGDMTYNEQY